This TCR beta chain appears in the sequencing data of a study of blood T cell repertoires in COVID-19. Study background: Acute and convalescent COVID-19 samples came from the United States, Italy and Spain. Sample material is recorded as cDNA or gDNA derived from T cells, B-cell-depleted T cells, or PBMCs.

The CDR3 is made up of 16 amino acids. CDR1 LNHDA and CDR2 SQIVND come from the germline V gene (reference sequence). V lost 4 bases and J lost 4; bases outside the gene matches: 5. Per the original methods: Nucleated cell number was recorded as an estimate derived from reference gene primer amplification. Method: immunoSEQ multiplex PCR; TCRdb's copy keeps in-frame clones and lacks some. V and J calls and clone size follow that table, whereas D and trimming were derived from the DNA. The table lists around 230,000 clones, less than 90% of them singletons. The sample taken for sequencing was peripheral blood. This TCR came from a woman in her 70s with active or convalescent COVID-19. V usage is TRBV19 and J usage is TRBJ2-3, with 13 bases aligning to TRBD2. In DNA form, the CDR3 reads TGTGCCAGTAGTACCTGGACTAGCGGGAGACCAGATACGCAGTATTTT. Encoded protein: CASSTWTSGRPDTQYF. Full variable domain (rest looked up from reference TRBV19 and TRBJ2-3): DGGITQSPKYLFRKEGQNVTLSCEQNLNHDAMYWYRQDPGQGLRLIYYSQIVNDFQKGDIAEGYSVSREKKESFPLTVTSAQKNPTAFYLCASSTWTSGRPDTQYFGPGTRLTVL.